Detailed here is one TCR beta chain. Its antigen is currently unknown. These data originate in a study of cytomegalovirus exposure and HLA in healthy donors. Study context: For the approximately 360 genotyped donors, 81% fell within the Caucasian-associated ancestry cluster.

PCR involved 60 Vbeta and 13 Jbeta primers. Clones were sequenced by immunoSEQ multiplex PCR, and TCRdb holds only the in-frame ones, with some missing. The sample consists of under 120,000 clones, 70% of them appearing once. The study, taken as a whole, reports: Most TCR sequences were seen very rarely across donors, but some public TCRs occurred in many. Researchers catalogued approximately 170 TCR beta chains as cytomegalovirus-associated.

Trimming cost V 3 bases and J 6 bases, with 11 bases left between them. Germline V gives CDR1 SNHLY, CDR2 FYNNEI. CDR3 length equals 13 residues. Sequencing used PBMCs. The origin of this receptor is a man in his forties in good health and CMV-seropositive. V usage is TRBV2 and J usage is TRBJ1-2; no clear D. CDR3 amino acids: CASSEHRRDGYTF. CDR3 bases: TGTGCCAGCAGTGAGCATAGGCGGGATGGCTACACCTTC.